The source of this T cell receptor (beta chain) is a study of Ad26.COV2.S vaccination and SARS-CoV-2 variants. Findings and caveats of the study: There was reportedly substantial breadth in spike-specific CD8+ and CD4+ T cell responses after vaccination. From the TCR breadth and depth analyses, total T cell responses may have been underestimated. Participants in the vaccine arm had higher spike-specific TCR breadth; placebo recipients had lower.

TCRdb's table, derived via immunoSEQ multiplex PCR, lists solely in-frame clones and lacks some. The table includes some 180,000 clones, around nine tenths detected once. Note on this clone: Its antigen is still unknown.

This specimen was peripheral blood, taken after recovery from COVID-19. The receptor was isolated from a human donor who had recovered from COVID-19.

Written as DNA, the CDR3 is TGTGCCAGCAGGACCCTTACAGGGATGTCTGGAAACACCATATATTTT. Its translation is CASRTLTGMSGNTIYF. The V gene is TRBV28, the J gene TRBJ1-3; D is possibly TRBD1 (6 bases). The germline V and J ends were trimmed by 6 bases and 1 base, with 16 bases remaining between them. CDR3 length equals 16 residues. Germline V lookup: CDR1 MDHEN, CDR2 SYDVKM.